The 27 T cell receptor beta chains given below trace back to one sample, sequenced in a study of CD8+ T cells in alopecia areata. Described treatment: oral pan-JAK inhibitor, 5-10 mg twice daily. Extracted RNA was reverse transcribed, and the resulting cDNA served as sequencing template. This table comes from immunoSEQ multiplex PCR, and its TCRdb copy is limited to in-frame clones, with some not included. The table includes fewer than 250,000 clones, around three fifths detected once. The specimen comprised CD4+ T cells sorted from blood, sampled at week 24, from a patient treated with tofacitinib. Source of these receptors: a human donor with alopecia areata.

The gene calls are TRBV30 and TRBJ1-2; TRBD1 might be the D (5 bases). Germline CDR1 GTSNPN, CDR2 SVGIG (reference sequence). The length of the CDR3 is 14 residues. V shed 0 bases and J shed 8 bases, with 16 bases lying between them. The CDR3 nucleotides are TGTGCCTGGAGTGTTAATCGGAGAGGGGACGGCTACACCTTC. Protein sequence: CAWSVNRRGDGYTF.

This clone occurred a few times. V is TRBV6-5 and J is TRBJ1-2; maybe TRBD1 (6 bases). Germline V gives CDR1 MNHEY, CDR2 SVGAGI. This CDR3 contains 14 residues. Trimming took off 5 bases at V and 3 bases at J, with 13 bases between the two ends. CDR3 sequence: CASSETGKDYGYTF. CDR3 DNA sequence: TGTGCCAGCAGTGAAACAGGGAAGGACTATGGCTACACCTTC.

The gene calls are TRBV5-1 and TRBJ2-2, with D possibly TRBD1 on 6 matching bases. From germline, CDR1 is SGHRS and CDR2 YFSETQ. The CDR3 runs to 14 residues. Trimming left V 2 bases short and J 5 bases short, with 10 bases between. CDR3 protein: CASSLAGETGELFF. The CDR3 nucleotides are TGCGCCAGCAGCTTAGCAGGGGAGACCGGGGAGCTGTTTTTT.

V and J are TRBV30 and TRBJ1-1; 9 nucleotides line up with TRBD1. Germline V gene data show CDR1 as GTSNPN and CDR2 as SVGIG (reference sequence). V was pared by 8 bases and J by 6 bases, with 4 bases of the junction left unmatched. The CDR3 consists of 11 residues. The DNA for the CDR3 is TGTGCCGGACAGGGGACCCCTGAAGCTTTCTTT. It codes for CAGQGTPEAFF.

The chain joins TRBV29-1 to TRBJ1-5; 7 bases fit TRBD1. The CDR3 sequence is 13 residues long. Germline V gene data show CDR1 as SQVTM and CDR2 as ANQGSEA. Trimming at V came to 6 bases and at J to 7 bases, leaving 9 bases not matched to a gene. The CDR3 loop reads CSVGQAGEQPQHF. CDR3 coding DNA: TGCAGCGTAGGACAGGCAGGGGAGCAGCCCCAGCATTTT.

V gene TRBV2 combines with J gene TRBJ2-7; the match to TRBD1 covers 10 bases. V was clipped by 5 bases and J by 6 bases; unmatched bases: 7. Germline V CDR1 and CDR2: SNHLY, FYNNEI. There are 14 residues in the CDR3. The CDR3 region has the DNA TGTGCCAGCAGTAAAGGGACAGGGGAAGGCGAGCAGTACTTC. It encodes CASSKGTGEGEQYF.

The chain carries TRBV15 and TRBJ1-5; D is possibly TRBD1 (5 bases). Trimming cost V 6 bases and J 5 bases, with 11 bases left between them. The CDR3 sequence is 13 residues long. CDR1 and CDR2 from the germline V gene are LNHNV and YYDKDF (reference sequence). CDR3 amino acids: CATRSGVDQPQHF. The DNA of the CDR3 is TGTGCCACCAGGTCGGGGGTAGATCAGCCCCAGCATTTT.

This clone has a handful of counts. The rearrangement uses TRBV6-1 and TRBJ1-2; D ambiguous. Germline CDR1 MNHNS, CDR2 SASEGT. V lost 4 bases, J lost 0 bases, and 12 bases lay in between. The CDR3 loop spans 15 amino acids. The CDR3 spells CASSATPGANYGYTF. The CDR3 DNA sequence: TGTGCCAGCAGTGCCACACCCGGGGCTAACTATGGCTACACCTTC.

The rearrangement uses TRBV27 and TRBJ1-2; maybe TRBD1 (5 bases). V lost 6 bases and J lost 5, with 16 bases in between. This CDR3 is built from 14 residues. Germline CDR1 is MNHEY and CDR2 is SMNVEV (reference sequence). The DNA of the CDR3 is TGTGCCAGCAGCCCGGGGGGGACCCCTTATGGCTACACCTTC. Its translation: CASSPGGTPYGYTF.

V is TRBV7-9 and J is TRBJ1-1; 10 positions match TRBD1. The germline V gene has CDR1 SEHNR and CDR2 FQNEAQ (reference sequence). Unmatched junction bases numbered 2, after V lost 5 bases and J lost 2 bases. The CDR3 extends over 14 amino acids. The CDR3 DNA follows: TGTGCCAGCAGCGGGACAGGGGTAAACACTGAAGCTTTCTTT. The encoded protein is CASSGTGVNTEAFF. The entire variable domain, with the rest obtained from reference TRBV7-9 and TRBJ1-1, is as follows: DTGVSQNPRHKITKRGQNVTFRCDPISEHNRLYWYRQTLGQGPEFLTYFQNEAQLEKSRLLSDRFSAERPKGSFSTLEIQRTEQGDSAMYLCASSGTGVNTEAFFGQGTRLTVV.

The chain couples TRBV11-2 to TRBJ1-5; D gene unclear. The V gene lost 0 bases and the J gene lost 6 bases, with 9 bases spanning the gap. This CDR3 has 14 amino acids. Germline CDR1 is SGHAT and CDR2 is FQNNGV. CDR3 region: CASSLDRNLQPQHF. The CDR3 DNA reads TGTGCCAGCAGCTTAGACCGTAACCTTCAGCCCCAGCATTTT.

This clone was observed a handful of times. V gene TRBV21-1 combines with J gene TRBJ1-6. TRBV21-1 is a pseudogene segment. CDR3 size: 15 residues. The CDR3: CASSKAGRLGWPLHF. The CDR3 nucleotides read TGTGCCAGCAGCAAAGCGGGCAGGCTCGGGTGGCCCCTCCACTTT.

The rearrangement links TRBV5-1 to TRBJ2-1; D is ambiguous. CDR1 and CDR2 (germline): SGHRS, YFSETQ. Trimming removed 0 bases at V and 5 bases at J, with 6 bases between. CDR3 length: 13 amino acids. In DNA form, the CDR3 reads TGCGCCAGCAGCTTGGTCATTGACAATGAGCAGTTCTTC. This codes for CASSLVIDNEQFF. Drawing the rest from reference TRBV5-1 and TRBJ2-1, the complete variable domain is KAGVTQTPRYLIKTRGQQVTLSCSPISGHRSVSWYQQTPGQGLQFLFEYFSETQRNKGNFPGRFSGRQFSNSRSEMNVSTLELGDSALYLCASSLVIDNEQFFGPGTRLTVL.

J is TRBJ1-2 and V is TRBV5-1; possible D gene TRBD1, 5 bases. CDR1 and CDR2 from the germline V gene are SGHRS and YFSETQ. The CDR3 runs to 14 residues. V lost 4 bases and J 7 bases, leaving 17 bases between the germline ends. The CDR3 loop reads CASSVEQAAGGYTF. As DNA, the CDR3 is TGCGCCAGCAGCGTAGAACAGGCGGCGGGTGGCTACACCTTC.

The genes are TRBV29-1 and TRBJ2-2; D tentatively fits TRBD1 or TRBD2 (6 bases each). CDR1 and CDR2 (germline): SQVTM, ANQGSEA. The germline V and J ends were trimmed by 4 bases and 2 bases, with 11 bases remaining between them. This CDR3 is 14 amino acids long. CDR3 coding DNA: TGCAGCGTTGGGGGGGCTACAAACACCGGGGAGCTGTTTTTT. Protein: CSVGGATNTGELFF.

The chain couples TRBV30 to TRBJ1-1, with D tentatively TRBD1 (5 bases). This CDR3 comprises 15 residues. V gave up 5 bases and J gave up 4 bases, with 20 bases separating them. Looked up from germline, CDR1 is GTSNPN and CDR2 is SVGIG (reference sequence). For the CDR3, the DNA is TGTGCCTGGTCCCCTTTGGGGGTAGGAGGCACTGAAGCTTTCTTT. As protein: CAWSPLGVGGTEAFF.

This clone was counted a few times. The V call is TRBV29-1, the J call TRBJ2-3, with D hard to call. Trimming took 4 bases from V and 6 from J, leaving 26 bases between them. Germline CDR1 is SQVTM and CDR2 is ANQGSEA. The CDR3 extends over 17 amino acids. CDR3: CSVVGYPIRTKADTQYF. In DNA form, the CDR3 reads TGCAGCGTTGTGGGATACCCGATACGAACGAAGGCGGATACGCAGTATTTT.

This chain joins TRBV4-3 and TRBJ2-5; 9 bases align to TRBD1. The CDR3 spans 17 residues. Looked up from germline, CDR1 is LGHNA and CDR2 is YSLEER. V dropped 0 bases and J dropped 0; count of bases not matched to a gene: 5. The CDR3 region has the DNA TGCGCCAGCAGCCAAGAGGGTACAGGGGGCTACCAAGAGACCCAGTACTTC. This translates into CASSQEGTGGYQETQYF.

The CDR3 spells CSVRTGGVVSEYTEAFF. As DNA, the CDR3 is TGCAGCGTAAGGACAGGGGGCGTCGTAAGTGAGTACACTGAAGCTTTCTTT. The chain joins TRBV29-1 to TRBJ1-1; 11 bases line up with TRBD1. The CDR3 has 17 residues. CDR1 is SQVTM and CDR2 is ANQGSEA in the germline V gene. V shed 6 bases and J 3 bases; nucleotides not matched to a gene: 15. Looking up the rest from reference TRBV29-1 and TRBJ1-1 gives the full variable domain: SAVISQKPSRDICQRGTSLTIQCQVDSQVTMMFWYRQQPGQSLTLIATANQGSEATYESGFVIDKFPISRPNLTFSTLTVSNMSPEDSSIYLCSVRTGGVVSEYTEAFFGQGTRLTVV.

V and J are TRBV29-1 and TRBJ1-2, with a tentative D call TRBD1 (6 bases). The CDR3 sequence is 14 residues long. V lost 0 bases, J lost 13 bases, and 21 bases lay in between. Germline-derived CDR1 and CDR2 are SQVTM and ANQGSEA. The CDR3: CSVEDRGGHPPLTF. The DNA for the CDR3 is TGCAGCGTTGAAGATCGAGGGGGACACCCCCCTCTCACCTTC.

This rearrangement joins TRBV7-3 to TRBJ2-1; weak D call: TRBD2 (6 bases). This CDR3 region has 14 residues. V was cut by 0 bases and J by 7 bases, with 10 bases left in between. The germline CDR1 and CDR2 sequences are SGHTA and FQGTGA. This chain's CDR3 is CASSLTPLANEQFF. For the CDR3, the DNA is TGTGCCAGCAGCTTAACCCCACTAGCAAATGAGCAGTTCTTC.

CDR3 amino acids: CASGQGDFTDTQYF. The CDR3, as DNA: TGTGCCAGCGGCCAGGGAGATTTCACAGATACGCAGTATTTT. V gene TRBV7-9 combines with J gene TRBJ2-3; D may correspond to TRBD1 or TRBD2 (5 bases each). Germline lookup yields CDR1 SEHNR and CDR2 FQNEAQ (reference sequence). V was trimmed by 8 bases and J by 2 bases, leaving 14 bases between them. The CDR3 length is 14 residues.

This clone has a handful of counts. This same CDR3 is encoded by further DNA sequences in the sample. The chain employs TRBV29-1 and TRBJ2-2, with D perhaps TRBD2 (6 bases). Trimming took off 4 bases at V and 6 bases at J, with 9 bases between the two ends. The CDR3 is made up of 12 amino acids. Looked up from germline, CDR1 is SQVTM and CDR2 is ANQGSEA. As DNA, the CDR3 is TGCAGCGTTGCGCGGGGCCCCGGGGAGCTGTTTTTT. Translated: CSVARGPGELFF.

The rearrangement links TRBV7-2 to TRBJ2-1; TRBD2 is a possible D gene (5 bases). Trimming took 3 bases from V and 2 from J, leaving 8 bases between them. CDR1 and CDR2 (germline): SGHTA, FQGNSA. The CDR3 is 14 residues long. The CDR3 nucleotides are TGTGCCAGCAGCTTCGAGGGAACCTACAATGAGCAGTTCTTC. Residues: CASSFEGTYNEQFF.

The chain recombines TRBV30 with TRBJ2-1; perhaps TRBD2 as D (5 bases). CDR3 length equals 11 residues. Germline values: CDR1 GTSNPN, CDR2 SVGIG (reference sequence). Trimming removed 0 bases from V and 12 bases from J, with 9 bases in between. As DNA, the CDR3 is TGTGCCTGGAGTGTGGGGAGTACGCAGTTCTTC. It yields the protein CAWSVGSTQFF.

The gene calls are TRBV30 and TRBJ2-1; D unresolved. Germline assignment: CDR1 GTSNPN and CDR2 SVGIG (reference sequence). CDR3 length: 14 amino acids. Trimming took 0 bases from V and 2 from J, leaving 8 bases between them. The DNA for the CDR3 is TGTGCCTGGAGTGTAGGTAGTCCCTACAATGAGCAGTTCTTC. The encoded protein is CAWSVGSPYNEQFF.

The CDR3 here is CASSPGQNYNSPLHF. The CDR3 coding sequence is TGTGCCAGTAGTCCGGGACAGAACTATAATTCACCCCTCCACTTT. The chain recombines TRBV19 with TRBJ1-6, with TRBD1 identical over 7 bases. J lost 3 bases, V lost 5 bases, and 4 bases had no gene match. The germline CDR1 and CDR2 sequences are LNHDA and SQIVND (reference sequence). CDR3 length: 15 residues.